This T cell receptor beta chain was sequenced for a study of CD8 T cells in ankylosing spondylitis. V dropped 2 bases and J dropped 3; count of bases not matched to a gene: 6. The CDR3 is 16 residues long. Per germline, CDR1 MDHEN and CDR2 SYDVKM. Study conclusions and caveats: Disease-linked clones were CD8+ and relatively rare in peripheral blood. The study identified a TCR beta motif of under ten highly homologous variants that appeared characteristic of ankylosing spondylitis blood.

This clonotype was counted at least ten times. As yet, its antigen is unknown. MiXCR was run by TCRdb on the 5' RACE reads, yielding one entry per CDR3 protein. The profile shows approximately 150,000 distinct CDR3 sequences, approximately 17% of them singletons. The source is a male donor with ankylosing spondylitis. The genes are TRBV28 and TRBJ2-1; the match to TRBD2 covers 8 bases. The sample comprised blood, either unsorted or a sorted T cell fraction (not recorded which). The CDR3 loop reads CASSLIGTSGYNEQFF. CDR3 nucleotides: TGTGCCAGCAGTTTAATTGGAACTAGCGGCTACAATGAGCAGTTCTTC.